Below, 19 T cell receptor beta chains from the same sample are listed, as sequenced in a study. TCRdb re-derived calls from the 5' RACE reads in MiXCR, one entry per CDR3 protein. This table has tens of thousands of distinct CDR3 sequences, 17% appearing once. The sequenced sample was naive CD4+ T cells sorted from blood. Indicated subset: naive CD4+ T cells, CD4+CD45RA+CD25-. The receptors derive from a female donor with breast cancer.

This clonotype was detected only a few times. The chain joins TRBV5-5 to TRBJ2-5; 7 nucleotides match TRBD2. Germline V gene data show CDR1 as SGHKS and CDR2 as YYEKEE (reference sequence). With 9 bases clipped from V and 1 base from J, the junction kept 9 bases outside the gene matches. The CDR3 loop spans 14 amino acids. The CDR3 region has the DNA TGTGCCACCTCCCGGGGGGAAAGCCAAGAGACCCAGTACTTC. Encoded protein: CATSRGESQETQYF.

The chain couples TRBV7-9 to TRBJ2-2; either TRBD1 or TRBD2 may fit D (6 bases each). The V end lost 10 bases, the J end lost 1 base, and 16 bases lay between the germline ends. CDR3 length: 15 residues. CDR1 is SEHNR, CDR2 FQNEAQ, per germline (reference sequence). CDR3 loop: CATARGTQNTGELFF. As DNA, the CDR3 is TGTGCCACCGCTCGGGGGACACAGAACACCGGGGAGCTGTTTTTT.

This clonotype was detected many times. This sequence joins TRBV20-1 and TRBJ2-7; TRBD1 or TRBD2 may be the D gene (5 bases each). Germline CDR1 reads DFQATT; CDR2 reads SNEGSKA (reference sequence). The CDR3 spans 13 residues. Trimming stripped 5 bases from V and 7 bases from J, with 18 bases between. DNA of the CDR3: TGCAGTGCTCCTGGGACCTACTCGGGGGAGCAGTACTTC. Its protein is CSAPGTYSGEQYF.

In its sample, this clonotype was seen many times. As DNA, the CDR3 is TGCGCCAGCAGCTTGGCCGGCGGGACTAGCGGGATCTACGAGCAGTACTTC. Translating gives CASSLAGGTSGIYEQYF. The V call is TRBV5-1, the J call TRBJ2-7; 13 nucleotides match TRBD2. V dropped 0 bases and J dropped 3; count of bases not matched to a gene: 6. Germline lookup yields CDR1 SGHRS and CDR2 YFSETQ. The CDR3 length is 17 residues.

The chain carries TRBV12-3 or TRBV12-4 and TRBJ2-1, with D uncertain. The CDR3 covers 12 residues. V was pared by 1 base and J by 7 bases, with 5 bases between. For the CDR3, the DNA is TGTGCCAGCAGTTTAGGAGAGAATGAGCAGTTCTTC. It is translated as CASSLGENEQFF.

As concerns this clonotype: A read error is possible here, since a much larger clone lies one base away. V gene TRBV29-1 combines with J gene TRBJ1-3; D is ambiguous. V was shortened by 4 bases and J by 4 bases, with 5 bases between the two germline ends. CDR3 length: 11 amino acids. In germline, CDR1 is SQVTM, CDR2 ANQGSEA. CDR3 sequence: CSVVAGNTIYF. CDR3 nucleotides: TGCAGCGTTGTTGCAGGAAACACCATATATTTT.

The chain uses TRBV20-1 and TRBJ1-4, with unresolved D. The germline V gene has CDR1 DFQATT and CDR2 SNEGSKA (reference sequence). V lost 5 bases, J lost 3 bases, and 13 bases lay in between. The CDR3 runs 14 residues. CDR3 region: CSARSVSPNEKLFF. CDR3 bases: TGCAGTGCTCGGTCTGTTTCCCCTAATGAAAAACTGTTTTTT.

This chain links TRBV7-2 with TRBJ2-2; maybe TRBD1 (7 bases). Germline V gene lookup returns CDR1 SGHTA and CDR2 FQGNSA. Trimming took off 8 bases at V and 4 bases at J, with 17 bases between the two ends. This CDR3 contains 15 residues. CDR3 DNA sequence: TGTGCCAGCGGCGGCCGACAGGGAGGCACCGGGGAGCTGTTTTTT. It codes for CASGGRQGGTGELFF.

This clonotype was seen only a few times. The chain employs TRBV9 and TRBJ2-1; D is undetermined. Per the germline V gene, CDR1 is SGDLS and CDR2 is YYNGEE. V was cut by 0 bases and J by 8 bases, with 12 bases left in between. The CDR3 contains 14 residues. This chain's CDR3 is CASSVGSRVDEQFF. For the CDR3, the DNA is TGTGCCAGCAGCGTAGGGAGTAGGGTAGATGAGCAGTTCTTC. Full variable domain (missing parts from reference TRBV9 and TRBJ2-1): DSGVTQTPKHLITATGQRVTLRCSPRSGDLSVYWYQQSLDQGLQFLIQYYNGEERAKGNILERFSAQQFPDLHSELNLSSLELGDSALYFCASSVGSRVDEQFFGPGTRLTVL.

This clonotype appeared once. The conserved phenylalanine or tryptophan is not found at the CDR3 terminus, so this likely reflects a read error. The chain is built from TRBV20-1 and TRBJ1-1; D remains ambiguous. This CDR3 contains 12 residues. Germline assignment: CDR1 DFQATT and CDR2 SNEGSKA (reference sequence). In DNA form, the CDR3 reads TGCAGGGCTTTGAGAGGACTCACTGAAGCTTTCGTT. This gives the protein CRALRGLTEAFV.

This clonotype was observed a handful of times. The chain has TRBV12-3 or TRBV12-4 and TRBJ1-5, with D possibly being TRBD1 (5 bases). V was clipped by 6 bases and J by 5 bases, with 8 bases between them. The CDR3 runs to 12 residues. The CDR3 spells CASRGDHQPQHF. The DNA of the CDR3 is TGTGCCAGCAGGGGGGATCATCAGCCCCAGCATTTT.

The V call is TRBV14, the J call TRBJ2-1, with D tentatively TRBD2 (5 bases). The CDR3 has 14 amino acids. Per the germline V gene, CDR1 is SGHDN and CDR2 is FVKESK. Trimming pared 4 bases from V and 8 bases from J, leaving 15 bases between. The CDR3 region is CASSPWASLDEQFF. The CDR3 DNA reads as TGTGCCAGCAGCCCCTGGGCTAGCCTCGATGAGCAGTTCTTC.

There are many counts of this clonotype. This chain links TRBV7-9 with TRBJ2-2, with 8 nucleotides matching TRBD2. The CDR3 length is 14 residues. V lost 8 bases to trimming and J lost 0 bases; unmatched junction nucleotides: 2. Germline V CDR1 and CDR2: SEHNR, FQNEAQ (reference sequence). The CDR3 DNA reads TGTGCCAGCGGGCGGGAGGCGAACACCGGGGAGCTGTTTTTT. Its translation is CASGREANTGELFF.

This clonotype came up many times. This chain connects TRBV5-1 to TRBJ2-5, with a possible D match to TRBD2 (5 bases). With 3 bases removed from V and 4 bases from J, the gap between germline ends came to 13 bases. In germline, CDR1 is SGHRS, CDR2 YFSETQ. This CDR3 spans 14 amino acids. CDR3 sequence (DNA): TGCGCCAGCAGCTCCGGGGTGGCTCGAGAGACCCAGTACTTC. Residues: CASSSGVARETQYF.

CDR3 amino acids: CASSPRDRGLRSYEQYF. The CDR3 DNA is TGTGCCAGCAGTCCCAGGGACAGGGGACTTAGGTCCTACGAGCAGTACTTC. The J gene is TRBJ2-7, the V gene TRBV12-3 or TRBV12-4, with 10 bases identical to TRBD1. The CDR3 totals 17 residues. V gave up 5 bases and J gave up 1 base; unmatched junction bases: 11.

DNA of the CDR3: TGTGCCAGCAGTTTAGGACATCATAGCAATCAGCCCCAGCATTTT. Translation: CASSLGHHSNQPQHF. The chain joins TRBV12-3 or TRBV12-4 to TRBJ1-5, with unresolved D. V lost 1 base to trimming and J lost 0 bases, with 7 bases between them. This CDR3 has 15 residues.

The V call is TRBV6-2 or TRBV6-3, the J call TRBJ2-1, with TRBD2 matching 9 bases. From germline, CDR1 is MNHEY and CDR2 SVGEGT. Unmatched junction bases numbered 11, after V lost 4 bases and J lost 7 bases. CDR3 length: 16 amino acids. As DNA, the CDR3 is TGTGCCAGCAGTTCCCCGGGACCAGCGGGAGGAAATGAGCAGTTCTTC. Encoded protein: CASSSPGPAGGNEQFF.

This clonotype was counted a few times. The CDR3 sequence: CSARVSSGGPGELFF. The CDR3 region has the DNA TGCAGTGCTAGAGTCTCGAGCGGGGGACCCGGGGAGCTGTTTTTT. The rearrangement links TRBV20-1 to TRBJ2-2; TRBD2 matches 8 bases. The CDR3 is 15 residues long. V shed 1 base, J shed 6 bases, and the junction held 7 bases outside the gene matches. Germline CDR1 is DFQATT and CDR2 is SNEGSKA (reference sequence).

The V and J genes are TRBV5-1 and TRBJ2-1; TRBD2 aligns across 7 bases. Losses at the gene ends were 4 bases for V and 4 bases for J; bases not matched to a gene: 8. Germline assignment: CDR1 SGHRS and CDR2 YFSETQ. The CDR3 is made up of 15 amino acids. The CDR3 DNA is TGCGCCAGCAGCCGCCGAACTAGCGTATACAATGAGCAGTTCTTC. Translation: CASSRRTSVYNEQFF.